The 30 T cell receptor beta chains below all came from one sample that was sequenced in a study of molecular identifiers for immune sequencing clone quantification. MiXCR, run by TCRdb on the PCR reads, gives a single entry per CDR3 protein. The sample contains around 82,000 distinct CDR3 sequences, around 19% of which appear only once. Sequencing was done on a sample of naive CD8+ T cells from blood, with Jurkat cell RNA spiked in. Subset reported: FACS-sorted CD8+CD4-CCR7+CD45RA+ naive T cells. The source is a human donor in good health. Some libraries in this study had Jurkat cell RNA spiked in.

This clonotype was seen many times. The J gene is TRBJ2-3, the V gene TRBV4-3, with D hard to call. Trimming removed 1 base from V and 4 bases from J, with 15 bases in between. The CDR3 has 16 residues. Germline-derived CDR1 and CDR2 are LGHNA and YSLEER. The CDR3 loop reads CASSQASREVADTQYF. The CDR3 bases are TGCGCCAGCAGCCAAGCTTCCCGCGAAGTAGCAGATACGCAGTATTTT.

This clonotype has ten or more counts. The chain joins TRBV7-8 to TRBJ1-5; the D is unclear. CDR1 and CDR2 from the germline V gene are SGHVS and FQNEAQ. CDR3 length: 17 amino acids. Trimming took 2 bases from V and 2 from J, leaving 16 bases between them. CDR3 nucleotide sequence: TGTGCCAGCAGCTTACAGAGCGGAGGGTTTGGCAATCAGCCCCAGCATTTT. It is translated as CASSLQSGGFGNQPQHF.

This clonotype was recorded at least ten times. The CDR3 protein is CASSQEQGFSYNEQFF. CDR3 in DNA: TGCGCCAGCAGCCAAGAGCAGGGCTTTAGCTACAATGAGCAGTTCTTC. The rearrangement uses TRBV4-1 and TRBJ2-1, with D possibly being TRBD1 (5 bases). Germline V gene data show CDR1 as MGHRA and CDR2 as YSYEKL. Trimming removed 0 bases at V and 3 bases at J, with 12 bases between. CDR3 length: 16 amino acids.

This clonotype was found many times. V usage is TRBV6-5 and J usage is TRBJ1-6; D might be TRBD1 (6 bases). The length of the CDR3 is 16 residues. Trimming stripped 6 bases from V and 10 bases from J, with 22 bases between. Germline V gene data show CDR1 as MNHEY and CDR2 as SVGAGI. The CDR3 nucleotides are TGTGCCAGCAGGCGAACCCCCGACAGGCAACTCTCACCCCTCCACTTT. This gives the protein CASRRTPDRQLSPLHF.

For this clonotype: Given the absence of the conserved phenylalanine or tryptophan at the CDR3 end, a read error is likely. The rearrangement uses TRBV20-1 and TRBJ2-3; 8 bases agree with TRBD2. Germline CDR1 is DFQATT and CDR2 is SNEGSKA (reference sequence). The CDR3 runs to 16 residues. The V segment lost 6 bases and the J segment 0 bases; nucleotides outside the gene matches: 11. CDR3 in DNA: TGCAGTGCCACGGGGGGGCGGTTGCGGAGCACAGATACGCAGTATCTT. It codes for CSATGGRLRSTDTQYL.

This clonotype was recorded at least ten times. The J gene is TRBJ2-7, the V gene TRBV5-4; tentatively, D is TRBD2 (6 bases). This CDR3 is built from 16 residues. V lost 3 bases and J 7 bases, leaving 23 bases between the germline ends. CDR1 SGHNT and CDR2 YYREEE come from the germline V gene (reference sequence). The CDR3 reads CASSSSGTPSQLEQYF. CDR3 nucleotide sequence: TGTGCCAGCAGCTCTTCCGGGACTCCTAGTCAGTTGGAGCAGTACTTC.

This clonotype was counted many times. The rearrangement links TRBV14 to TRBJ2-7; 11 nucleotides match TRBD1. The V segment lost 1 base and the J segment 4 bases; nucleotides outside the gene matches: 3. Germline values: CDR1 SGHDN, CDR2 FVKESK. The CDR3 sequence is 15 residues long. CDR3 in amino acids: CASSQGTGGGYEQYF. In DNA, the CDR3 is TGTGCCAGCAGCCAAGGGACAGGGGGCGGGTACGAGCAGTACTTC.

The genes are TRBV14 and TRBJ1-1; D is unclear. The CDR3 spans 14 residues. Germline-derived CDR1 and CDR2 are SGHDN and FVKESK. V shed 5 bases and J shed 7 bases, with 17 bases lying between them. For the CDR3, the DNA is TGTGCCAGCAGCGGAGGCCCGCGAGGGAATGAAGCTTTCTTT. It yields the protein CASSGGPRGNEAFF.

This chain's CDR3 is CASSSWGGQETQYF. CDR3 sequence (DNA): TGTGCCAGCAGCTCTTGGGGTGGACAAGAGACCCAGTACTTC. The chain combines TRBV7-9 with TRBJ2-5; no reliable D call. The CDR3 runs 14 residues. Germline V gives CDR1 SEHNR, CDR2 FQNEAQ (reference sequence). The ends were cut back, 4 bases at V and 2 bases at J, with 11 bases in the middle. Based on the CDR3 plus reference TRBV7-9 and TRBJ2-5, the full variable domain is DTGVSQNPRHKITKRGQNVTFRCDPISEHNRLYWYRQTLGQGPEFLTYFQNEAQLEKSRLLSDRFSAERPKGSFSTLEIQRTEQGDSAMYLCASSSWGGQETQYFGPGTRLLVL.

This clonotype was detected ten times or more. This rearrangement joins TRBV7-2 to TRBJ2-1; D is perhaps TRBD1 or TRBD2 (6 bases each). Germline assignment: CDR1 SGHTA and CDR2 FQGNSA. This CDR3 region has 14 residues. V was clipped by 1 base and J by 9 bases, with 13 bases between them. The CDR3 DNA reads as TGTGCCAGCAGCTTAGGTCCGGGGGCTGGTGAGCAGTTCTTC. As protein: CASSLGPGAGEQFF.

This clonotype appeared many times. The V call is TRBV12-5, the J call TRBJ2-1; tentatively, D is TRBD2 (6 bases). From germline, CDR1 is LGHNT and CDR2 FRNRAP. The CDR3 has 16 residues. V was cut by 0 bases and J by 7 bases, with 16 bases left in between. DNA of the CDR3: TGTGCTAGTGGTTTGGTATTCGCGGGGTTATTGAATGAGCAGTTCTTC. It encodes CASGLVFAGLLNEQFF.

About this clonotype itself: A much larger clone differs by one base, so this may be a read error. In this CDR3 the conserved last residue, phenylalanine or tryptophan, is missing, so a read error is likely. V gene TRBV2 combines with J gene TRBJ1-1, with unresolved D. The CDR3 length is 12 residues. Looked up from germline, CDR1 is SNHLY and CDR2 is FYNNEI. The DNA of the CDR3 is TGTGCCAGCAGTGAATGGCGGTCTGAGGCTTTCTCT. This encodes CASSEWRSEAFS.

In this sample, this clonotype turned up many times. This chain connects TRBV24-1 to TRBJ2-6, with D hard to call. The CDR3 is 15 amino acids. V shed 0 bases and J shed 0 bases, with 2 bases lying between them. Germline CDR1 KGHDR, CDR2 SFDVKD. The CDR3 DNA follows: TGTGCCACCAGTGATTTGACCTCTGGGGCCAACGTCCTGACTTTC. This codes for CATSDLTSGANVLTF.

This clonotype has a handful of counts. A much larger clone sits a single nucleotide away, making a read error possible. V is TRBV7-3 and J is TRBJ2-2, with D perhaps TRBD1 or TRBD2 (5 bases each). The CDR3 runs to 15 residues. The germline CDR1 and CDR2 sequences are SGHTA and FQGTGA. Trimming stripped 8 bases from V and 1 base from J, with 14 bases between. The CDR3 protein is CASGPEGKNTGELFF. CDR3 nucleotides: TGTGCCAGCGGCCCTGAGGGGAAGAACACCGGGGAGCTGTTTTTT.

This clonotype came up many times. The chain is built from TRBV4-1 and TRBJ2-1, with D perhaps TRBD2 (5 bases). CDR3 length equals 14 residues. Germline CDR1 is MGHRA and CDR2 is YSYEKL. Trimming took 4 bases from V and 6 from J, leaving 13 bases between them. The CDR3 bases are TGCGCCAGCAGCCCCGGACTTCCTCCCAATGAGCAGTTCTTC. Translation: CASSPGLPPNEQFF.

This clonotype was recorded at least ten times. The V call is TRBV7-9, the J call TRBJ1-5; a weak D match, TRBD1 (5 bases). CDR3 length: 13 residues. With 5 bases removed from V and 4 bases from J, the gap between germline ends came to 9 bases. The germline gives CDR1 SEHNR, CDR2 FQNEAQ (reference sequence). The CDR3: CASSGGENQPQHF. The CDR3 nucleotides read TGTGCCAGCAGCGGAGGGGAGAATCAGCCCCAGCATTTT.

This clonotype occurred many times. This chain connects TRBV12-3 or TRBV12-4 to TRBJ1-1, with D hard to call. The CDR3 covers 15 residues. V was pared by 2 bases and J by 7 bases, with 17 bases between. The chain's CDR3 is CASSLLNQIVSEAFF. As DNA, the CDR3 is TGTGCCAGCAGTTTATTGAATCAGATAGTCAGTGAAGCTTTCTTT.

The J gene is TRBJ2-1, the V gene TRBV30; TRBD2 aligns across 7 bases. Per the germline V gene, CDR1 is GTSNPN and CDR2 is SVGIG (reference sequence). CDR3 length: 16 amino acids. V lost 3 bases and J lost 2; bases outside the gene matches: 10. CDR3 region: CAWSANWGGTYNEQFF. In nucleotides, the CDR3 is TGTGCCTGGAGCGCCAATTGGGGGGGTACCTACAATGAGCAGTTCTTC.

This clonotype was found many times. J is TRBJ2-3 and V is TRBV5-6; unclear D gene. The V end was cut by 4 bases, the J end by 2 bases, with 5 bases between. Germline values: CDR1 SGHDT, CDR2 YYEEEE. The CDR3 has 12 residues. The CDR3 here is CASSEFTDTQYF. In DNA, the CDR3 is TGTGCCAGCAGCGAGTTCACAGATACGCAGTATTTT.

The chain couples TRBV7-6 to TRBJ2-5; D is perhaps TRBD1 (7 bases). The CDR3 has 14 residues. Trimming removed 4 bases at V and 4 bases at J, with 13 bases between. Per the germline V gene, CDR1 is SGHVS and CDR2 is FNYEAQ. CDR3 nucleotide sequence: TGTGCCAGCAGCTCCCGACAGGGACTAGAGACCCAGTACTTC. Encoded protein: CASSSRQGLETQYF.

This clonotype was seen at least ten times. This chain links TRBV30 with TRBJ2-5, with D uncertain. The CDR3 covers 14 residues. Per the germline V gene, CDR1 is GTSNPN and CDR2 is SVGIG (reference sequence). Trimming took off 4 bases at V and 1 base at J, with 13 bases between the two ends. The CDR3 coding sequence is TGTGCCTGGACTATGAGCGCCTCCCAAGAGACCCAGTACTTC. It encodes CAWTMSASQETQYF.

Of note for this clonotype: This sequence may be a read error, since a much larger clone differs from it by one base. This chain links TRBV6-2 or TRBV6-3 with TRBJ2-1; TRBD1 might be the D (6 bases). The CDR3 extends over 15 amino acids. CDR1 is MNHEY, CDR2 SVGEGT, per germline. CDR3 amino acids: CASTTRTDSYNEQLF. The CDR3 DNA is TGTGCCAGCACCACAAGGACAGACTCCTACAATGAGCAGCTCTTC.

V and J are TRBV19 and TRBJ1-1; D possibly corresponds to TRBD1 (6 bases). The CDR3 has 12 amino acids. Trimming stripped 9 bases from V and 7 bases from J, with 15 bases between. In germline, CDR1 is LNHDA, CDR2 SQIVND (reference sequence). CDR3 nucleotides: TGTGCCAGCGCAAGGAGGGGGGGTGAAGCTTTCTTT. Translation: CASARRGGEAFF.

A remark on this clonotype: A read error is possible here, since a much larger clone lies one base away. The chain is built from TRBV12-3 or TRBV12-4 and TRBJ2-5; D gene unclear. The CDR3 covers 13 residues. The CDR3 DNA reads TGTGCCACCAGTTCACCCAGCAGAGAGACCCAGTACTTC. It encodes CATSSPSRETQYF.

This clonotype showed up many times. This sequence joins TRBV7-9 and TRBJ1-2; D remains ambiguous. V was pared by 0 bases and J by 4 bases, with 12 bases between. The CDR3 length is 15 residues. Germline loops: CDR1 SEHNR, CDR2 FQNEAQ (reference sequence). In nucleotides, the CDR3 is TGTGCCAGCAGCTTAGCGTTGGAAGAGGTCTATGGCTACACCTTC. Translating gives CASSLALEEVYGYTF.

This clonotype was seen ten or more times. The CDR3 protein is CASTLSHGGGGVGSDTQYF. DNA for the CDR3: TGTGCCAGCACCCTCTCCCATGGGGGCGGGGGCGTAGGATCAGATACGCAGTATTTT. The V call is TRBV6-5, the J call TRBJ2-3, with D tentatively TRBD2 (7 bases). V was cut by 7 bases and J by 4 bases, with 30 bases left in between. The CDR3 sequence is 19 residues long. Germline V lookup: CDR1 MNHEY, CDR2 SVGAGI.

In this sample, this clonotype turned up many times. For the CDR3, the DNA is TGCGCCAGCAGCCCCCGAACTCCTAGCACAGATACGCAGTATTTT. Its protein product is CASSPRTPSTDTQYF. V gene TRBV5-1 combines with J gene TRBJ2-3; D ambiguous. The ends were cut back, 4 bases at V and 0 bases at J, with 12 bases in the middle. CDR3 length: 15 amino acids. Germline V CDR1 and CDR2: SGHRS, YFSETQ.

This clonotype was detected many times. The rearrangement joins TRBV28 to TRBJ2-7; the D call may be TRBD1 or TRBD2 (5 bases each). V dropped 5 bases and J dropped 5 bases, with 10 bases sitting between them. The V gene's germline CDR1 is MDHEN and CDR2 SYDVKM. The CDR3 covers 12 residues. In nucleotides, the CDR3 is TGTGCCAGCAGTCAACTGGGGGACGAGCAGTACTTC. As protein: CASSQLGDEQYF.

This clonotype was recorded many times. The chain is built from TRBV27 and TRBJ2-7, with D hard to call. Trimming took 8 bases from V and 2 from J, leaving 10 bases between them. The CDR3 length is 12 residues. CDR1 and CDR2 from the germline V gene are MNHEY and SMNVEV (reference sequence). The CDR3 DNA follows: TGTGCCAGCGCCCTGACCCCCTACGAGCAGTACTTC. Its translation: CASALTPYEQYF.

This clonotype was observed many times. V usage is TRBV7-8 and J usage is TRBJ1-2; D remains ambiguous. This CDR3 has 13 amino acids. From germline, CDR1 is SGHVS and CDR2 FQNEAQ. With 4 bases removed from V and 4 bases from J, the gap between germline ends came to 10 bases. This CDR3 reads CASSSTRSYGYTF. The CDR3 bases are TGTGCCAGCAGCTCGACACGGTCCTATGGCTACACCTTC.